Shown below are 10 T cell receptor beta chains from a single sample sequenced in a study of shared clonotypes between healthy human individuals. The repertoire was sequenced with immunoSEQ multiplex PCR; TCRdb's copy has only in-frame clones and lacks some. This table holds about 590,000 clones, 95% found once. Only CD45RO-negative cells positively selected for CCR7 counted as naive CD8 cells, so terminally differentiated effector memory CD45RA+ cells were excluded. Source material: naive CD8+ T cells sorted from blood. All receptors derive from a woman under 40 in good health.

The chain employs TRBV7-9 and TRBJ2-7, with 15 nucleotides matching TRBD2. Trimming removed 1 base from V and 6 bases from J; junction bases left unmatched: 7. The CDR3 is made up of 17 amino acids. CDR1 is SEHNR, CDR2 FQNEAQ, per germline (reference sequence). Here the CDR3 DNA reads TGTGCCAGCAGCTTAGGTTTTGGGACTAGCGGGAGGAGCGAGCAGTACTTC. Its translation is CASSLGFGTSGRSEQYF.

The genes are TRBV27 and TRBJ1-5, with 12 bases matching TRBD1. The CDR3 is made up of 16 amino acids. Germline V lookup: CDR1 MNHEY, CDR2 SMNVEV (reference sequence). V was pared by 2 bases and J by 7 bases, with 6 bases of the junction left unmatched. Here the CDR3 DNA reads TGTGCCAGCAGTTTAGGGACAGGGGGCACGCGACAGCCCCAGCATTTT. Amino acids: CASSLGTGGTRQPQHF.

This clone was found a few times. This rearrangement joins TRBV5-1 to TRBJ2-7; tentatively, D is TRBD2 (6 bases). Germline assignment: CDR1 SGHRS and CDR2 YFSETQ. Trimming stripped 3 bases from V and 2 bases from J, with 12 bases between. This CDR3 contains 14 residues. Written as DNA, the CDR3 is TGCGCCAGCAGCTCGGGACTGTTTACCTACGAGCAGTACTTC. The encoded protein is CASSSGLFTYEQYF.

The CDR3 region is CASSSAGTEDGQPQHF. The CDR3 DNA is TGTGCCAGCAGTTCCGCCGGGACCGAGGATGGGCAGCCCCAGCATTTT. The chain employs TRBV28 and TRBJ1-5, with D possibly matching TRBD1 (5 bases). This CDR3 spans 16 amino acids. Germline assignment: CDR1 MDHEN and CDR2 SYDVKM. V lost 4 bases and J lost 7, with 20 bases in between.

This clone was observed once. The chain links TRBV28 to TRBJ2-7, with D perhaps TRBD1 (6 bases). Germline V gene lookup returns CDR1 MDHEN and CDR2 SYDVKM. Deletions cut 2 bases from V and 3 bases from J, with 11 bases between. The length of the CDR3 is 14 residues. The CDR3 reads CASSLVGTNYEQYF. The DNA for the CDR3 is TGTGCCAGCAGTTTAGTAGGGACAAACTACGAGCAGTACTTC.

This chain links TRBV10-1 with TRBJ2-4; TRBD1 matches at 9 bases. The CDR3 covers 12 residues. Looked up from germline, CDR1 is WNHNN and CDR2 is SYGVQD (reference sequence). The V and J ends lost 6 bases and 8 bases, in that order; junction bases with no gene match: 2. In DNA, the CDR3 is TGCGCCAGCAGGACAGGGGGAGACATTCAGTACTTC. This gives the protein CASRTGGDIQYF.

The chain is built from TRBV6-5 and TRBJ2-1; TRBD2 matches 9 bases. This CDR3 has 16 amino acids. CDR1 is MNHEY, CDR2 SVGAGI, per germline. V lost 2 bases, J lost 5 bases, and 7 bases stayed unmatched. The CDR3 loop reads CASSYIDLAGHNEQFF. The DNA for the CDR3 is TGTGCCAGCAGTTACATTGACCTAGCGGGGCACAATGAGCAGTTCTTC.

V gene TRBV28 combines with J gene TRBJ1-5, with no clear D. Germline assignment: CDR1 MDHEN and CDR2 SYDVKM. Trimming left V 6 bases short and J 1 base short, with 4 bases between. CDR3 length: 12 residues. DNA of the CDR3: TGTGCCAGCAGCCGGAGCAATCAGCCCCAGCATTTT. Its protein is CASSRSNQPQHF. Complete variable domain (other parts from reference TRBV28 and TRBJ1-5): DVKVTQSSRYLVKRTGEKVFLECVQDMDHENMFWYRQDPGLGLRLIYFSYDVKMKEKGDIPEGYSVSREKKERFSLILESASTNQTSMYLCASSRSNQPQHFGDGTRLSIL.

The count of this clone is one. This chain uses TRBV6-6 with TRBJ2-2, with 7 bases fitting TRBD1. The CDR3 has 15 amino acids. V shed 5 bases, J shed 6 bases, and the junction held 9 bases outside the gene matches. Germline loops: CDR1 MNHNY, CDR2 SVGAGI (reference sequence). The CDR3 DNA follows: TGTGCCAGCAGTCTTTCACAGGGGTTGTCCGGGGAGCTGTTTTTT. It translates to CASSLSQGLSGELFF.

The chain uses TRBV4-3 and TRBJ2-3; weak D call: TRBD2 (6 bases). The CDR3 totals 17 residues. The germline gives CDR1 LGHNA, CDR2 YSLEER. V dropped 0 bases and J dropped 0 bases, with 13 bases sitting between them. The CDR3 region is CASSQEAGLTSTDTQYF. The CDR3 region has the DNA TGCGCCAGCAGCCAAGAGGCGGGGCTAACTAGCACAGATACGCAGTATTTT.